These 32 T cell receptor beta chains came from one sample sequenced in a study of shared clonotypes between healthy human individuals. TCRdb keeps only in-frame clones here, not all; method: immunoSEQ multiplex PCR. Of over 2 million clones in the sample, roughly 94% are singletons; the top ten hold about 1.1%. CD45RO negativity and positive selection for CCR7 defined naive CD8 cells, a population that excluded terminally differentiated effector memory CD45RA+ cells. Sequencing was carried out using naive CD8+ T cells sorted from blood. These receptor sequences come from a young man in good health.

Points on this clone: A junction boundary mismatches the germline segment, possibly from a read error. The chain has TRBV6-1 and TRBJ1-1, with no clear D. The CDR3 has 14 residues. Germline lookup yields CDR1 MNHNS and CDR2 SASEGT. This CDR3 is CASKRGQLNTKAFF. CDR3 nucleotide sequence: TGTGCCAGCAAGAGAGGGCAGCTGAACACTAAAGCTTTCTTT.

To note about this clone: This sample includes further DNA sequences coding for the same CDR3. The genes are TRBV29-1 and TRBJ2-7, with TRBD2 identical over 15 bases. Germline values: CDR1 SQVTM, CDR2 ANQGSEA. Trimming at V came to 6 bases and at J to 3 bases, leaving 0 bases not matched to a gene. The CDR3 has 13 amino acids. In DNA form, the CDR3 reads TGCAGCGTGGGACTAGCGGGGGGCTACGAGCAGTACTTC. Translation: CSVGLAGGYEQYF.

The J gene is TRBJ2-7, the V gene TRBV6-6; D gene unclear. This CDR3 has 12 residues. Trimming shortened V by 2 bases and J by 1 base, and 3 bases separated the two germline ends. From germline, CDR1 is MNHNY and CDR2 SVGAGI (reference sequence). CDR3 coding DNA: TGTGCCAGCAGTTACAATTCCTACGAGCAGTACTTC. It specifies CASSYNSYEQYF.

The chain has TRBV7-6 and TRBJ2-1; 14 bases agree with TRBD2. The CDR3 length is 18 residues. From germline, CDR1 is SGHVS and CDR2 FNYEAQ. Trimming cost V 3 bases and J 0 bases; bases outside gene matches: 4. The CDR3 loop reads CASSLTSGRVSSYNEQFF. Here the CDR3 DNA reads TGTGCCAGCAGCTTGACTAGCGGGAGGGTTAGCTCCTACAATGAGCAGTTCTTC.

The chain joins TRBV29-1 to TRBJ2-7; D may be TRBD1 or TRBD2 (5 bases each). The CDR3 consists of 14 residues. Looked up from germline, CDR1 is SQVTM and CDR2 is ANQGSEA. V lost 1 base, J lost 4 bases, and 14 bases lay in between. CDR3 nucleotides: TGCAGCGTTGAAGGAGGGGCCATAGGGTACGAGCAGTACTTC. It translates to CSVEGGAIGYEQYF.

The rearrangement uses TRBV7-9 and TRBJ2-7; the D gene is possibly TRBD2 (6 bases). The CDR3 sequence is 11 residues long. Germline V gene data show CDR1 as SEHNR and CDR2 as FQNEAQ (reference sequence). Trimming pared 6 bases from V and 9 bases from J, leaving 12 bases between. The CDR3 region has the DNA TGTGCCAGCAGATCCTCCGGGGGGCAGTACTTC. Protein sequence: CASRSSGGQYF. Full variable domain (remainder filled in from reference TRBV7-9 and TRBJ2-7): DTGVSQNPRHKITKRGQNVTFRCDPISEHNRLYWYRQTLGQGPEFLTYFQNEAQLEKSRLLSDRFSAERPKGSFSTLEIQRTEQGDSAMYLCASRSSGGQYFGPGTRLTVT.

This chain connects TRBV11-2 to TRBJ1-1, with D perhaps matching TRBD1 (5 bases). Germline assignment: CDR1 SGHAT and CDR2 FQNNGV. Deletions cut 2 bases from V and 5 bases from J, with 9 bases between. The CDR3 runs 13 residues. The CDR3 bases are TGTGCCAGCAGCTTAATAGGGGTGACTGAAGCTTTCTTT. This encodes CASSLIGVTEAFF. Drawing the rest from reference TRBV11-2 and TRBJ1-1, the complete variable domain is EAGVAQSPRYKIIEKRQSVAFWCNPISGHATLYWYQQILGQGPKLLIQFQNNGVVDDSQLPKDRFSAERLKGVDSTLKIQPAKLEDSAVYLCASSLIGVTEAFFGQGTRLTVV.

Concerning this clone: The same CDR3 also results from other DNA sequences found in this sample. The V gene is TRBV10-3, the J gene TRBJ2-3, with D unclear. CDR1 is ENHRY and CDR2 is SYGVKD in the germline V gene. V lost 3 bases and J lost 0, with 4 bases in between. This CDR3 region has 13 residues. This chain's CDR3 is CAISEGSTDTQYF. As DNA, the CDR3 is TGTGCCATCAGTGAAGGGAGCACAGATACGCAGTATTTT.

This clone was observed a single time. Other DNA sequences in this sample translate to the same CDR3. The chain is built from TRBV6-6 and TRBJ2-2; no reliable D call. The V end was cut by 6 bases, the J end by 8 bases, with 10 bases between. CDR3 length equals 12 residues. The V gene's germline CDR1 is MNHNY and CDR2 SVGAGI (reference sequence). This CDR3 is CASSHRTGELFF. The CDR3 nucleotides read TGTGCCAGCAGCCACCGGACGGGGGAGCTGTTTTTT.

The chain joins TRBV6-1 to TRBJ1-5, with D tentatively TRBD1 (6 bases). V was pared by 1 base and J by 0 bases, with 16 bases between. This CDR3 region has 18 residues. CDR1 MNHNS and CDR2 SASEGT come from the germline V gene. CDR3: CASSEGTVGGNSNQPQHF. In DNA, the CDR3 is TGTGCCAGCAGTGAAGGGACAGTGGGAGGAAATAGCAATCAGCCCCAGCATTTT.

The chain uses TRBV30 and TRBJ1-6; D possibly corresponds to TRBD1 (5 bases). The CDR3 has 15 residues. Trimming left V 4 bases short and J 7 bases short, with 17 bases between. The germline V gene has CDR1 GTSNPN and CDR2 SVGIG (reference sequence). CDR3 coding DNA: TGTGCCTGGACCCCCCGGACGAGGGGAAATTCACCCCTCCACTTT. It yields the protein CAWTPRTRGNSPLHF. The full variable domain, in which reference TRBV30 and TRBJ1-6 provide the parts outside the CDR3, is SQTIHQWPATLVQPVGSPLSLECTVEGTSNPNLYWYRQAAGRGLQLLFYSVGIGQISSEVPQNLSASRPQDRQFILSSKKLLLSDSGFYLCAWTPRTRGNSPLHFGNGTRLTVT.

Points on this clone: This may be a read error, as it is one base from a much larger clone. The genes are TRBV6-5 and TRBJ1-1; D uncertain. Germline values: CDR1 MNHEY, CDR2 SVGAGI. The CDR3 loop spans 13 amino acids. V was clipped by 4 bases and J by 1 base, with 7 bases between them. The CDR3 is CASSWRANTEAFF. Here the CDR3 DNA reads TGTGCCAGCAGTTGGCGGGCGAACACTGAAGCTTTCTTT.

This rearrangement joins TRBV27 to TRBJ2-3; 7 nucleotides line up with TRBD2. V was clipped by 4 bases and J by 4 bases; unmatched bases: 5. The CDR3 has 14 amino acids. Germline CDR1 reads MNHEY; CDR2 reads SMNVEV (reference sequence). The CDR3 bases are TGTGCCAGCAGTTCAACGGGGGGTTCAGATACGCAGTATTTT. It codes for CASSSTGGSDTQYF.

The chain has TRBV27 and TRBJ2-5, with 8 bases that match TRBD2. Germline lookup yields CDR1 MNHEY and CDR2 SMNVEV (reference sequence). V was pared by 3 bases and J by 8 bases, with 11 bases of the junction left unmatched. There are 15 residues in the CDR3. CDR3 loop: CASSLGLSTSGTQYF. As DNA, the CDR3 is TGTGCCAGCAGTTTGGGACTCTCAACTAGCGGTACCCAGTACTTC.

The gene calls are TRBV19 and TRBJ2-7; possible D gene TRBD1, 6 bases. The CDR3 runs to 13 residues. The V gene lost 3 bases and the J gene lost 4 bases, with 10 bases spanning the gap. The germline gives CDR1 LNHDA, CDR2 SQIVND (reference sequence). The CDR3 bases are TGTGCCAGTAGTATGGCCACAGGGTACGAGCAGTACTTC. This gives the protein CASSMATGYEQYF.

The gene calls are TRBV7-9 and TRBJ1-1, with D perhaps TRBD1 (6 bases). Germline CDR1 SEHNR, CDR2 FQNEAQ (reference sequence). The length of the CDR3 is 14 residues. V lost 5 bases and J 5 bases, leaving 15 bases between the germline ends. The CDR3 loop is CASSPRGGETEAFF. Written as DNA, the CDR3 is TGTGCCAGCAGCCCGCGGGGGGGCGAGACTGAAGCTTTCTTT.

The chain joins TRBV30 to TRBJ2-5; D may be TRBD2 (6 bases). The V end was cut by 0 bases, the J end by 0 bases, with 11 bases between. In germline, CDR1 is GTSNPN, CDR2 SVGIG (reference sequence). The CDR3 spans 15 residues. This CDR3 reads CAWSVGAGYQETQYF. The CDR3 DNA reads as TGTGCCTGGAGTGTAGGGGCGGGGTACCAAGAGACCCAGTACTTC.

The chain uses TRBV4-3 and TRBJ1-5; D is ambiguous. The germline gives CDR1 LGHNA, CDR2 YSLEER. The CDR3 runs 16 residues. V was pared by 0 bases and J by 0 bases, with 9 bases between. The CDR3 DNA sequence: TGCGCCAGCAGCCAAGAAAGGAGTCATAGCAATCAGCCCCAGCATTTT. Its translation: CASSQERSHSNQPQHF.

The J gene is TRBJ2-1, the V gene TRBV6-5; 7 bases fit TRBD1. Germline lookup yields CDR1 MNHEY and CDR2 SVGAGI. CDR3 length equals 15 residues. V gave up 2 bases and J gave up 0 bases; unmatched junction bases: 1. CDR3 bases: TGTGCCAGCAGTTACGGGACAGACTCCTACAATGAGCAGTTCTTC. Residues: CASSYGTDSYNEQFF.

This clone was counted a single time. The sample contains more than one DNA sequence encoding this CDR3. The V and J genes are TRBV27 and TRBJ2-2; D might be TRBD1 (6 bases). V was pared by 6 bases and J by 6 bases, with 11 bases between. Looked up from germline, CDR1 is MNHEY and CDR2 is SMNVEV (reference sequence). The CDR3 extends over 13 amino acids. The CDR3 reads CASSLRGAGELFF. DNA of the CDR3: TGTGCCAGCAGCCTCAGGGGAGCCGGGGAGCTGTTTTTT.

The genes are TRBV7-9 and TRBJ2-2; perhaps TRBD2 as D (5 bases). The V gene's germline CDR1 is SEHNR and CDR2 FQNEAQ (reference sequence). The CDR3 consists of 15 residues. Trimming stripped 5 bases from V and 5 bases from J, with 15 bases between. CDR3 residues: CASSVGEYSTGELFF. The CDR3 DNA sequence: TGTGCCAGCAGCGTCGGGGAGTACTCTACCGGGGAGCTGTTTTTT.

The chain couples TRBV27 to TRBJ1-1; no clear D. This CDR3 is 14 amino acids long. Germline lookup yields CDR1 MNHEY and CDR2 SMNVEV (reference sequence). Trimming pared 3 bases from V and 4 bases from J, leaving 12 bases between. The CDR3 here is CASSFQVVGTEAFF. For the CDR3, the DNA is TGTGCCAGCAGTTTCCAGGTTGTGGGCACTGAAGCTTTCTTT.

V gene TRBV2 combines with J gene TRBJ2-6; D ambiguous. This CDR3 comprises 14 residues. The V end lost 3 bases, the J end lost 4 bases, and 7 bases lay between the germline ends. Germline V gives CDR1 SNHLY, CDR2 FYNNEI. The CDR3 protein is CASSDSSGANVLTF. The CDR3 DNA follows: TGTGCCAGCAGTGATTCCAGCGGGGCCAACGTCCTGACTTTC.

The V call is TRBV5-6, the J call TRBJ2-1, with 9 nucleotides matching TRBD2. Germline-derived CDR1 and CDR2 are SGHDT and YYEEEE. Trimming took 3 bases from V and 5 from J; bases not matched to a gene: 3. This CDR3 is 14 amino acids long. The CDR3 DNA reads TGTGCCAGCAGCTGGGCTAGCGGGAACAATGAGCAGTTCTTC. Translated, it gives CASSWASGNNEQFF. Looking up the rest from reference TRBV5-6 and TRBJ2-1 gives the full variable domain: DAGVTQSPTHLIKTRGQQVTLRCSPKSGHDTVSWYQQALGQGPQFIFQYYEEEERQRGNFPDRFSGHQFPNYSSELNVNALLLGDSALYLCASSWASGNNEQFFGPGTRLTVL.

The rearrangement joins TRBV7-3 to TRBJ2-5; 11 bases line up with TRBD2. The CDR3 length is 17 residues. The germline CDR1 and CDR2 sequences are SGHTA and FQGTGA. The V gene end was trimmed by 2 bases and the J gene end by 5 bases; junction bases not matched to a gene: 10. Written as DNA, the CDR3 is TGTGCCAGCAGCTTAGGAGTAGCGGGGGGGCCCCCGGAGACCCAGTACTTC. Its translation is CASSLGVAGGPPETQYF.

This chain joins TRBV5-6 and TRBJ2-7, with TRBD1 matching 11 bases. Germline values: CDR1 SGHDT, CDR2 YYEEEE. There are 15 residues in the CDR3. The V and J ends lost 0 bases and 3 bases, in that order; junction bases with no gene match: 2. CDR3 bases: TGTGCCAGCAGCTTGGACGGGACAGGGGGCTACGAGCAGTACTTC. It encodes CASSLDGTGGYEQYF.

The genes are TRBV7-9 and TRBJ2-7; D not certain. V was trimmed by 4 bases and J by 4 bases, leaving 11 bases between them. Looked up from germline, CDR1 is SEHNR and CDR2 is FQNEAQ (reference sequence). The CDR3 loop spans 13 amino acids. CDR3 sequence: CASSSYGPYEQYF. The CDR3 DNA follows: TGTGCCAGCAGCTCCTACGGGCCGTACGAGCAGTACTTC.

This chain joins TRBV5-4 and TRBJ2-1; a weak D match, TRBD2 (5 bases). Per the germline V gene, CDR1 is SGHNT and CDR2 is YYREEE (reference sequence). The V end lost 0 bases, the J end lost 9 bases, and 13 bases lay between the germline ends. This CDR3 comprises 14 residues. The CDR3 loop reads CASSLDRMGSEQFF. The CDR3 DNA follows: TGTGCCAGCAGCTTGGACCGGATGGGGAGTGAGCAGTTCTTC. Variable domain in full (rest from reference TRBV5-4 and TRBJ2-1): ETGVTQSPTHLIKTRGQQVTLRCSSQSGHNTVSWYQQALGQGPQFIFQYYREEENGRGNFPPRFSGLQFPNYSSELNVNALELDDSALYLCASSLDRMGSEQFFGPGTRLTVL.

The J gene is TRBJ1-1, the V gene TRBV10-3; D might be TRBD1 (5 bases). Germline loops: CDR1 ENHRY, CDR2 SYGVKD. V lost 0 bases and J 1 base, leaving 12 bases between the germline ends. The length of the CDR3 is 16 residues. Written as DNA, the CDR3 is TGTGCCATCAGTGAGTCGAGGCCCAGGGAGAACACTGAAGCTTTCTTT. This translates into CAISESRPRENTEAFF.

In DNA form, the CDR3 reads TGTGCCAGCAGCGGAGGGACAGGCCCCTGGGGGGGCTACACCTTC. This gives the protein CASSGGTGPWGGYTF. V and J are TRBV7-9 and TRBJ1-2; 8 bases match TRBD1. V trimming: 5 bases; J trimming: 8 bases; junction bases outside the gene matches: 13. Germline V gene sequence: CDR1 SEHNR, CDR2 FQNEAQ (reference sequence). The CDR3 is 15 amino acids.

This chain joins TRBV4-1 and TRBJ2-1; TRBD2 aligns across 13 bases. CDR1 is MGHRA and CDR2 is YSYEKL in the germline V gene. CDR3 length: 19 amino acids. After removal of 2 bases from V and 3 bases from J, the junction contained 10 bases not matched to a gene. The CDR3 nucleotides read TGCGCCAGCAGCCAAAGTACTAGCGGGGGGGCCTTGGTCTACAATGAGCAGTTCTTC. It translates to CASSQSTSGGALVYNEQFF.

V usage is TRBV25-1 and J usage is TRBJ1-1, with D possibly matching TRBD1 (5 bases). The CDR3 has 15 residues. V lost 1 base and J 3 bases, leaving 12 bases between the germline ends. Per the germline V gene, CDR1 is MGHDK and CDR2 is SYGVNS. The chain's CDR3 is CASSEWGGEDTEAFF. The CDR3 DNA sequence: TGTGCCAGCAGTGAATGGGGAGGGGAGGACACTGAAGCTTTCTTT. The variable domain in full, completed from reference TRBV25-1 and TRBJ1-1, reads EADIYQTPRYLVIGTGKKITLECSQTMGHDKMYWYQQDPGMELHLIHYSYGVNSTEKGDLSSESTVSRIRTEHFPLTLESARPSHTSQYLCASSEWGGEDTEAFFGQGTRLTVV.